This TCR beta chain is drawn from a study of cytomegalovirus exposure and HLA in healthy donors. The overall study: Ancestry clustering placed more than 80% of around 400 genotyped donors in the Caucasian-associated cluster.

PCR used 60 Vbeta primers and 13 Jbeta primers. As processed by the authors: About 9.9 million of the about 80 million unique TCR beta chains counted in a later analysis were shared. Measured with immunoSEQ multiplex PCR; TCRdb has only the in-frame clones, and not every one. The V and J calls and clone size are taken from that table; D and trimming were inferred from the DNA. In the table there are some 120,000 clones, around 80% of which are singletons. The CDR3 is made up of 14 amino acids. V gave up 3 bases and J gave up 1 base; unmatched junction bases: 3. Per the germline V gene, CDR1 is SGHRS and CDR2 is YFSETQ.

The V gene is TRBV5-1, the J gene TRBJ2-7; 8 nucleotides match TRBD1. This TCR was recovered from a female donor in good health and CMV-seronegative. Sample: PBMCs. CDR3 protein: CASSWTGSSYEQYF. The CDR3 DNA reads TGCGCCAGCAGCTGGACAGGGAGTTCCTACGAGCAGTACTTC. The whole variable domain, filled in from reference TRBV5-1 and TRBJ2-7, reads KAGVTQTPRYLIKTRGQQVTLSCSPISGHRSVSWYQQTPGQGLQFLFEYFSETQRNKGNFPGRFSGRQFSNSRSEMNVSTLELGDSALYLCASSWTGSSYEQYFGPGTRLTVT.